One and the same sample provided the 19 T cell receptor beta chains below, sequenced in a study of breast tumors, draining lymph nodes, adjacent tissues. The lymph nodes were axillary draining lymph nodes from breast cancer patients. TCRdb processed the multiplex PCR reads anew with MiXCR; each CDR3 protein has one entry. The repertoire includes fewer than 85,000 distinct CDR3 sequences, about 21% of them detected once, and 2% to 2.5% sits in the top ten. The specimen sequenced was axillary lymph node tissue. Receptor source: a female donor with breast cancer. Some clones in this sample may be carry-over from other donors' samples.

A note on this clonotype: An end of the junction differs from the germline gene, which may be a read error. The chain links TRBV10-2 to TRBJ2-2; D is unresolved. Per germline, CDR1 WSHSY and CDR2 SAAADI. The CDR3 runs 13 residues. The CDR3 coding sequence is TGCGCCAGCAGTCCCCGGCCAGCCGTGGAGCTGCTTTTT. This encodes CASSPRPAVELLF.

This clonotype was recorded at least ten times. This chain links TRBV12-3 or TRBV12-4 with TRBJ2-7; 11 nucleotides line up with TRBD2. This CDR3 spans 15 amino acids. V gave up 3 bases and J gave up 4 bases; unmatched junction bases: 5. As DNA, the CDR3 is TGTGCCAGCAGTTTCTCGGGGACTAGCGGATACGAGCAGTACTTC. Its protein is CASSFSGTSGYEQYF.

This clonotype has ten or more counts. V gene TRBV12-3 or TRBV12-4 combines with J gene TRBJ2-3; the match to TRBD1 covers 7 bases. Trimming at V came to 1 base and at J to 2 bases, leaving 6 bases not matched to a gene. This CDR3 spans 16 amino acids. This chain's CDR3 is CASSLGQGRDTDTQYF. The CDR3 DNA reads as TGTGCCAGCAGTTTAGGACAGGGTCGAGACACAGATACGCAGTATTTT.

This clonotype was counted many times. CDR3 DNA: TGTGCCAGCTCACCCTTTGGGGGCCAAGAGACCCAGTACTTC. This gives the protein CASSPFGGQETQYF. This sequence joins TRBV18 and TRBJ2-5; D might be TRBD1 or TRBD2, each matching 5 bases. The V and J ends lost 3 bases and 1 base respectively, with 9 bases between them. The V gene's germline CDR1 is KGHSH and CDR2 LQKENI. The CDR3 contains 14 residues.

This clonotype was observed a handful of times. DNA of the CDR3: TGTGCCAGCAGCCCCCTAAGCAAAGCGGCCAAAAACATTCAGTACTTC. As protein: CASSPLSKAAKNIQYF. The V call is TRBV7-3, the J call TRBJ2-4; the D is unclear. This CDR3 region has 16 residues. Germline V gene sequence: CDR1 SGHTA, CDR2 FQGTGA. V gave up 5 bases and J gave up 1 base, with 15 bases separating them.

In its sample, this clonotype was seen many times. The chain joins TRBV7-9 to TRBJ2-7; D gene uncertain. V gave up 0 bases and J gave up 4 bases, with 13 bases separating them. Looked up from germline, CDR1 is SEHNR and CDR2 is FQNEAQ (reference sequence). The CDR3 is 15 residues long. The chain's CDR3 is CASSLAQEGRYEQYF. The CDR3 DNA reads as TGTGCCAGCAGCTTAGCTCAGGAAGGGCGGTACGAGCAGTACTTC.

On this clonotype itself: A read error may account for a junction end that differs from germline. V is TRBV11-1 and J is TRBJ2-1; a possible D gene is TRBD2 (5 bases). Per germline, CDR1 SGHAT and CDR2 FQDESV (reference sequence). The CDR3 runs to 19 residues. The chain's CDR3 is CASGFSGAARRSSYNEQFF. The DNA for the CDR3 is TGTGCCAGCGGCTTTTCTGGCGCAGCTAGGAGGAGCTCCTACAATGAGCAGTTCTTC. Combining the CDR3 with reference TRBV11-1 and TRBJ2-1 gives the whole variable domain EAEVAQSPRYKITEKSQAVAFWCDPISGHATLYWYRQILGQGPELLVQFQDESVVDDSQLPKDRFSAERLKGVDSTLKIQPAELGDSAMYLCASGFSGAARRSSYNEQFFGPGTRLTVL.

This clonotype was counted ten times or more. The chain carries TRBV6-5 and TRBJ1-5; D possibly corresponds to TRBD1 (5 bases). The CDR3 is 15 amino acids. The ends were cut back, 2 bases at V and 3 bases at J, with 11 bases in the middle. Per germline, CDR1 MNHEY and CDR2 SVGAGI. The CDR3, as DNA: TGTGCCAGCAGTTACGCATGGGGGTCCAATCAGCCCCAGCATTTT. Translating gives CASSYAWGSNQPQHF.

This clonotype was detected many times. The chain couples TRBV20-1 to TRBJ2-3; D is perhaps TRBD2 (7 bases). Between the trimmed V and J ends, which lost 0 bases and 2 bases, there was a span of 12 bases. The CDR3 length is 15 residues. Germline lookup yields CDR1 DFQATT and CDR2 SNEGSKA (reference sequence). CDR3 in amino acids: CSARDMGGLTDTQYF. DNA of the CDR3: TGCAGTGCTAGAGATATGGGGGGGCTCACAGATACGCAGTATTTT.

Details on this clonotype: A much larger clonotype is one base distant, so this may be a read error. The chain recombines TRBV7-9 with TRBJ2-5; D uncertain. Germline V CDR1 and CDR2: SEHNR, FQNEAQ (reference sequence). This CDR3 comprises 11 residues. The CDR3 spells CASSLEETRYF. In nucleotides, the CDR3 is TGTGCCAGCAGCTTAGAAGAGACCCGGTACTTC.

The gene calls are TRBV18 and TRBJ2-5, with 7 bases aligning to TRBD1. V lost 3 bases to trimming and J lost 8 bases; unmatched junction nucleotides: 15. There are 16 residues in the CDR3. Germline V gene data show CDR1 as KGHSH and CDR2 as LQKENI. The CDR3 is CASSPSSGTDQRTQYF. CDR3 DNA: TGTGCCAGCTCACCGTCATCCGGGACAGACCAAAGAACCCAGTACTTC.

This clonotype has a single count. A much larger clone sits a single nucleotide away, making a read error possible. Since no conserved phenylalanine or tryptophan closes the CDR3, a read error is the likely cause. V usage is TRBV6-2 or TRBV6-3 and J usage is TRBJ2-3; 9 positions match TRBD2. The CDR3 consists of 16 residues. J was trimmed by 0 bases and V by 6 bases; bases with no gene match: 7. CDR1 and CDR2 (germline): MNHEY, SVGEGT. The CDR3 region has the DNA TGTGCCAGCAGAAAAAGACTAGCGGCTAGCACAGATACGCAGTATCTT. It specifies CASRKRLAASTDTQYL.

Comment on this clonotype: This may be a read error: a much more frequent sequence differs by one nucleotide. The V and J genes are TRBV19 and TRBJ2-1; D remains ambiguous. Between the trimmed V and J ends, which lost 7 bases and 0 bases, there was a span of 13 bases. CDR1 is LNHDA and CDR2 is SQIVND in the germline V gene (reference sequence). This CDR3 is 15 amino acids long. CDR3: CASTTSRSSYNEQFF. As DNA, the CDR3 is TGTGCCAGTACCACAAGCAGGAGCTCCTACAATGAGCAGTTCTTC.

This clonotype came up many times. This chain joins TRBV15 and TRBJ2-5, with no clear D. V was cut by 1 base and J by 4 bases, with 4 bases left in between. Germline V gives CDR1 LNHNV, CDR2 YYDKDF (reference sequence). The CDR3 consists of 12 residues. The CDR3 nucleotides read TGTGCCACCAGCAGAGGGCCAGAGACCCAGTACTTC. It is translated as CATSRGPETQYF.

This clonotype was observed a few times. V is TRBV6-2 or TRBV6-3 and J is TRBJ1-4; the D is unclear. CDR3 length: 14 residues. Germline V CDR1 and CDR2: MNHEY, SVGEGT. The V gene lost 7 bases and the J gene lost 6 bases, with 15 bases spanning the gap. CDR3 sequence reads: CASNSRVSDEKLFF. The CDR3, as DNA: TGTGCCAGCAATTCCCGGGTCAGCGATGAAAAACTGTTTTTT.

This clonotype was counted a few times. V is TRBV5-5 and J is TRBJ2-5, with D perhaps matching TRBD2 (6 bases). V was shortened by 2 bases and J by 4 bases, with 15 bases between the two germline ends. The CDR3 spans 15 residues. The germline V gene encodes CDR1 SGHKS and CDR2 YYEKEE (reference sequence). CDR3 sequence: CASSFQAGRRETQYF. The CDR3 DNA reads TGTGCCAGCAGCTTTCAAGCGGGCCGGCGAGAGACCCAGTACTTC.

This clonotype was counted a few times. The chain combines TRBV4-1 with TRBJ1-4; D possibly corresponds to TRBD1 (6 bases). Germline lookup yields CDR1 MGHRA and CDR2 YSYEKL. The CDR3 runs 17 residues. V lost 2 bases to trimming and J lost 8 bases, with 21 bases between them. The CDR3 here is CASSQFPQQGIREKLFF. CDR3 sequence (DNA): TGCGCCAGCAGCCAATTCCCCCAGCAGGGGATTCGCGAAAAACTGTTTTTT.

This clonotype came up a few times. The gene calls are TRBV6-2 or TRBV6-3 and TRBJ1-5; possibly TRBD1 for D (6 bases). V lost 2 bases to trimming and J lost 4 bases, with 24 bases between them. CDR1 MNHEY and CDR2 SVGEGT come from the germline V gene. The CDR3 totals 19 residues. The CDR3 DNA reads TGTGCCAGCAGTTACCTGGGGCAGGGGTGGACTGGGAGGAATCAGCCCCAGCATTTT. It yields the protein CASSYLGQGWTGRNQPQHF.

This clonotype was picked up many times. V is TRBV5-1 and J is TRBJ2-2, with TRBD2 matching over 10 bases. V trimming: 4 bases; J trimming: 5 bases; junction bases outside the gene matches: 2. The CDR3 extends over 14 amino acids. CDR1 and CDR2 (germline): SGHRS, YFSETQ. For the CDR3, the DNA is TGCGCCAGCAGCCCTAGCGGGAGTACCGGGGAGCTGTTTTTT. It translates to CASSPSGSTGELFF.